The clone carrying this T cell receptor beta chain was detected only once. These data are taken from a study of blood T cell repertoires in COVID-19. Germline lookup yields CDR1 SGDLS and CDR2 YYNGEE. The CDR3 length is 14 residues. Trimming left V 0 bases short and J 2 bases short, with 8 bases between. Here immunoSEQ multiplex PCR was the method, and the copy in TCRdb shows in-frame clones only, minus some. The sample has over 200,000 clones; 89% are singletons. The specimen was peripheral blood. The rearrangement uses TRBV9 and TRBJ2-5; a possible D gene is TRBD2 (6 bases). The clonotype originates from a man aged 60 to 69 who had recovered from COVID-19. CDR3 sequence reads: CASSVGGTQETQYF. CDR3 bases: TGTGCCAGCAGCGTAGGAGGGACTCAAGAGACCCAGTACTTC.